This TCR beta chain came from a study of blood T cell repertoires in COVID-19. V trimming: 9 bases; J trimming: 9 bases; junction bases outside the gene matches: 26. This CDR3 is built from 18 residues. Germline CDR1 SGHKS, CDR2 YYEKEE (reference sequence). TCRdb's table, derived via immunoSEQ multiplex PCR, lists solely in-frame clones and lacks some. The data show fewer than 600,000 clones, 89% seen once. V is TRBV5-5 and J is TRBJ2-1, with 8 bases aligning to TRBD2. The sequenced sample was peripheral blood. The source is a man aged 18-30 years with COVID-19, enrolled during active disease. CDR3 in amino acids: CANTGAGPRGGLLGEQFF. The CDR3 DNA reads TGTGCCAACACCGGTGCGGGGCCTCGGGGGGGCCTTCTTGGTGAGCAGTTCTTC.